This T cell receptor (beta chain) was documented in a study of shared clonotypes between healthy human individuals. Those who donated were healthy HIV-negative adults, with no recent acute infections or vaccinations reported. The table came from immunoSEQ multiplex PCR; TCRdb's copy has only in-frame clones and leaves some out. The repertoire holds some 2,500,000 clones, with less than 95% as singletons. As concerns this clone: The same CDR3 arises from other DNA sequences in this sample as well.

The specimen was naive CD4+ T cells from PBMCs. Sample subset: CD45RA+ positively selected. The receptor was derived from a man younger than 35 in good health. Some clones in this sample may be carry-over from other donors' samples.

CDR3 bases: TGTGCCAGCAGCCCTAGAGATAACTATGGCTACACCTTC. As protein: CASSPRDNYGYTF. The rearrangement links TRBV6-5 to TRBJ1-2, with no clear D. The ends were cut back, 6 bases at V and 1 base at J, with 9 bases in the middle. There are 13 residues in the CDR3. The V gene's germline CDR1 is MNHEY and CDR2 SVGAGI.